What follows is one T cell receptor beta chain and its context. Its antigen is not identified. Using immunoSEQ multiplex PCR, the repertoire was profiled, and TCRdb retains in-frame clones only, with some absent. The sample gives about 150,000 clones, 70% to 90% of which show up once; about 3.5% is in the top ten. In germline, CDR1 is MDHEN, CDR2 SYDVKM. The CDR3 runs to 15 residues. V dropped 4 bases and J dropped 7 bases, with 17 bases sitting between them. The sample originates from a study of cytomegalovirus exposure and HLA in healthy donors. Overall study findings and caveats: Within the 130 or so validation repertoires, first-cohort TCR clusters tended to co-occur, according to a later analysis. In vitro testing confirmed three CMV-associated chains as specific for CMV antigens.

The approximately 130-subject validation cohort, separate from the approximately 630-subject first cohort, included the donors. The J gene is TRBJ1-5, the V gene TRBV28; maybe TRBD1 (5 bases). Sequences were obtained from PBMCs. The sequence came from a woman aged 18 to 35 in good health and CMV-seropositive. This CDR3 is CASSSLPGYDQPQHF. CDR3 nucleotides: TGTGCCAGCAGTTCGCTCCCAGGGTACGACCAGCCCCAGCATTTT.